The 5 T cell receptor beta chains below were found in one sample sequenced in a study of blood T cell repertoires in COVID-19. Using immunoSEQ multiplex PCR, the repertoire was profiled, and TCRdb retains in-frame clones only, with some absent. The table shows 60,000 or so clones, with roughly 74% occurring only once. The sample taken for sequencing was peripheral blood. Receptors originate from a woman aged 80 or over with acute or convalescent COVID-19.

The rearrangement joins TRBV11-2 to TRBJ2-1; D gene unclear. CDR1 and CDR2 from the germline V gene are SGHAT and FQNNGV. Trimming took 5 bases from V and 4 from J, leaving 12 bases between them. CDR3 length: 14 residues. In nucleotides, the CDR3 is TGTGCCAGCAGCCGAGCAAGTCTGTACAATGAGCAGTTCTTC. As protein: CASSRASLYNEQFF.

The chain joins TRBV3-1 (or the pseudogene TRBV3-2) to TRBJ1-5; D uncertain. V was cut by 3 bases and J by 8 bases, with 11 bases left in between. The CDR3 loop spans 13 amino acids. Per the germline V gene, CDR1 is LGHDT and CDR2 is YNNKEL (reference sequence). The DNA for the CDR3 is TGTGCCAGCAGCCATGGGCCCCAAGAGCCCCAGCATTTT. It codes for CASSHGPQEPQHF.

The chain uses TRBV19 and TRBJ1-1; 10 bases are a match to TRBD1. In germline, CDR1 is LNHDA, CDR2 SQIVND (reference sequence). V gave up 5 bases and J gave up 2 bases; unmatched junction bases: 5. The CDR3 is 15 residues long. The CDR3 loop is CASSPRTGGNTEAFF. For the CDR3, the DNA is TGTGCCAGTAGTCCCCGGACAGGGGGTAACACTGAAGCTTTCTTT.

The gene calls are TRBV28 and TRBJ2-3; 10 bases match TRBD2. Germline-derived CDR1 and CDR2 are MDHEN and SYDVKM. This CDR3 comprises 16 residues. V shed 4 bases and J 4 bases; nucleotides not matched to a gene: 8. CDR3 residues: CASSSRLAGVADTQYF. CDR3 DNA: TGTGCCAGCAGTTCCCGCCTAGCGGGAGTCGCAGATACGCAGTATTTT.

This clone was detected a few times. The genes are TRBV28 and TRBJ1-2; 7 bases are shared with TRBD1. CDR3 size: 13 residues. V lost 5 bases to trimming and J lost 4 bases; unmatched junction nucleotides: 4. From germline, CDR1 is MDHEN and CDR2 SYDVKM. In DNA, the CDR3 is TGTGCCAGCAGTCGACAGGGAGGCTATGGCTACACCTTC. Protein: CASSRQGGYGYTF.